The 30 T cell receptor beta chains in this list originate from one sample, sequenced in a study of T cells after yellow fever vaccination. TCRdb called the 5' RACE reads again in MiXCR, with one record for every CDR3 protein. The sample holds about 370,000 distinct CDR3 sequences; about 9.9% are singletons and the top ten take more than 15%. Sample: PBMCs, taken on the day of the first yellow fever vaccination. Source of these receptors: a man aged 18 to 30 who received the YFV17D yellow fever vaccine.

The table lists this clonotype with many counts. This chain connects TRBV5-1 to TRBJ2-1, with D maybe TRBD1 (6 bases). Germline CDR1 is SGHRS and CDR2 is YFSETQ. The CDR3 extends over 14 amino acids. The germline V and J ends were trimmed by 0 bases and 9 bases, with 13 bases remaining between them. CDR3 in DNA: TGCGCCAGCAGCTTGGCGATAGGGGGAAGTGAGCAGTTCTTC. Amino acid sequence: CASSLAIGGSEQFF.

This sequence joins TRBV11-2 and TRBJ2-3; maybe TRBD1 (5 bases). The V end was cut by 5 bases, the J end by 1 base, with 16 bases between. Germline V gene lookup returns CDR1 SGHAT and CDR2 FQNNGV. CDR3 length equals 16 residues. For the CDR3, the DNA is TGTGCCAGCAGCCCGAGACAGCCCCGGCGCACAGATACGCAGTATTTT. Protein product: CASSPRQPRRTDTQYF.

This clonotype was seen only a few times. V and J are TRBV12-3 or TRBV12-4 and TRBJ1-6; possibly TRBD1 for D (5 bases). Trimming took 3 bases from V and 6 from J, leaving 15 bases between them. This CDR3 comprises 16 residues. CDR3 nucleotides: TGTGCCAGCAGTTTGTACCCGGGGGGATTTAATTCACCCCTCCACTTT. Its protein is CASSLYPGGFNSPLHF.

The chain is built from TRBV19 and TRBJ1-2; D is ambiguous. Trimming pared 8 bases from V and 4 bases from J, leaving 11 bases between. Germline-derived CDR1 and CDR2 are LNHDA and SQIVND (reference sequence). There are 12 residues in the CDR3. The CDR3 region is CASGPRSYGYTF. CDR3 nucleotides: TGTGCCAGTGGCCCAAGGAGCTATGGCTACACCTTC.

This clonotype has only a few counts. The V gene is TRBV12-3 or TRBV12-4, the J gene TRBJ1-1; 11 bases agree with TRBD1. J lost 6 bases, V lost 3 bases, and 9 bases had no gene match. This CDR3 spans 16 amino acids. The CDR3 DNA reads TGTGCCAGCAGTTTCCATACCGGGACAGGGGGACCTGAAGCTTTCTTT. Its translation: CASSFHTGTGGPEAFF.

The chain uses TRBV18 and TRBJ1-5; maybe TRBD1 (6 bases). The V end lost 4 bases, the J end lost 4 bases, and 17 bases lay between the germline ends. Per germline, CDR1 KGHSH and CDR2 LQKENI. There are 16 residues in the CDR3. The DNA of the CDR3 is TGTGCCAGCTCACTAGACCGGACAGCTTTGAATCAGCCCCAGCATTTT. Amino acid sequence: CASSLDRTALNQPQHF.

The chain joins TRBV5-1 to TRBJ2-1, with 8 bases that match TRBD2. The CDR3 spans 16 residues. After removal of 0 bases from V and 8 bases from J, the junction contained 10 bases not matched to a gene. Looked up from germline, CDR1 is SGHRS and CDR2 is YFSETQ. The CDR3 sequence: CASSLAVAGIQDEQFF. In DNA, the CDR3 is TGCGCCAGCAGCTTGGCCGTAGCGGGGATTCAGGATGAGCAGTTCTTC.

Only a few counts were recorded for this clonotype. The chain couples TRBV11-2 to TRBJ2-7; D unclear. CDR1 is SGHAT and CDR2 is FQNNGV in the germline V gene. The CDR3 is 13 residues long. The germline V and J ends were trimmed by 3 bases and 5 bases, with 11 bases remaining between them. CDR3 protein: CASSFISGDEQYV. The CDR3, as DNA: TGTGCCAGCAGCTTTATATCAGGAGACGAGCAGTACGTC.

This clonotype was found a few times. The V call is TRBV6-1, the J call TRBJ2-5; 13 bases line up with TRBD2. V lost 8 bases to trimming and J lost 2 bases; unmatched junction nucleotides: 8. Germline assignment: CDR1 MNHNS and CDR2 SASEGT. The CDR3 length is 16 residues. Here the CDR3 reads CASALAGGVGQETQYF. The DNA of the CDR3 is TGTGCCAGCGCACTAGCGGGGGGGGTAGGACAAGAGACCCAGTACTTC.

This chain connects TRBV11-2 to TRBJ2-6; 9 nucleotides agree with TRBD1. The CDR3 covers 19 residues. The V gene end was trimmed by 5 bases and the J gene end by 1 base; junction bases not matched to a gene: 12. The V gene's germline CDR1 is SGHAT and CDR2 FQNNGV. As DNA, the CDR3 is TGTGCCAGCAGCCGCTACAGGACAGGGGCCCCTTCTGGGGCCAACGTCCTGACTTTC. This sequence encodes CASSRYRTGAPSGANVLTF.

V usage is TRBV18 and J usage is TRBJ1-4; 8 bases match TRBD1. Germline trimming cut 3 bases from V and 8 bases from J; bases unmatched to any gene: 11. From germline, CDR1 is KGHSH and CDR2 LQKENI. The CDR3 runs to 16 residues. For the CDR3, the DNA is TGTGCCAGCTCACCTGGGCTCGGACAGGGCAGAGAAAAACTGTTTTTT. Translated: CASSPGLGQGREKLFF.

The gene calls are TRBV5-5 and TRBJ2-6; D not resolved. CDR3 length equals 16 residues. Looked up from germline, CDR1 is SGHKS and CDR2 is YYEKEE (reference sequence). Deletions cut 0 bases from V and 2 bases from J, with 9 bases between. The CDR3 DNA follows: TGTGCCAGCAGCTTGGAGGTCCTCGCTGGGGCCAACGTCCTGACTTTC. It is translated as CASSLEVLAGANVLTF.

The table lists this clonotype with a few counts. The CDR3 coding sequence is TGTGCCAGCAGCTTAGTTGTCGACCGGGGGTTGAGAGAGACCCAGTACTTC. It is translated as CASSLVVDRGLRETQYF. The chain joins TRBV7-2 to TRBJ2-5, with D possibly TRBD2 on 6 matching bases. The CDR3 is made up of 17 amino acids. Deletions cut 1 base from V and 4 bases from J, with 19 bases between. CDR1 and CDR2 from the germline V gene are SGHTA and FQGNSA.

This clonotype was recorded many times. The chain carries TRBV5-1 and TRBJ2-2, with TRBD1 matching over 7 bases. The CDR3 has 14 amino acids. V was clipped by 5 bases and J by 8 bases; unmatched bases: 9. Germline V gene sequence: CDR1 SGHRS, CDR2 YFSETQ. In nucleotides, the CDR3 is TGCGCCAGCAGAACGGCAGGGGGTATGGGGGAGCTGTTTTTT. This encodes CASRTAGGMGELFF.

This chain joins TRBV19 and TRBJ2-1, with 9 nucleotides matching TRBD1. CDR1 is LNHDA and CDR2 is SQIVND in the germline V gene (reference sequence). V gave up 9 bases and J gave up 4 bases; unmatched junction bases: 10. The CDR3 length is 15 residues. CDR3 nucleotide sequence: TGTGCCAGCTGTCTGGGGACAGGGCGATACAATGAGCAGTTCTTC. This gives the protein CASCLGTGRYNEQFF.

This clonotype was counted ten times or more. The chain joins TRBV25-1 to TRBJ2-7, with 10 bases that match TRBD2. V trimming: 4 bases; J trimming: 2 bases; junction bases outside the gene matches: 8. The CDR3 totals 16 residues. Germline V gives CDR1 MGHDK, CDR2 SYGVNS. CDR3 in DNA: TGTGCCAGCAGTGTCGCGGGGCTAGCGGGGGCCTACGAGCAGTACTTC. Protein product: CASSVAGLAGAYEQYF.

V is TRBV7-6 and J is TRBJ2-2; unclear D gene. Trimming shortened V by 3 bases and J by 2 bases, and 7 bases separated the two germline ends. The CDR3 spans 14 residues. Germline lookup yields CDR1 SGHVS and CDR2 FNYEAQ. CDR3: CASSFLPNTGELFF. CDR3 sequence (DNA): TGTGCCAGCAGCTTTCTTCCCAACACCGGGGAGCTGTTTTTT.

This clonotype has more than one count but fewer than ten. V usage is TRBV4-1 and J usage is TRBJ2-2; the match to TRBD1 covers 9 bases. CDR3 length: 16 amino acids. V dropped 4 bases and J dropped 4; count of bases not matched to a gene: 7. Germline V lookup: CDR1 MGHRA, CDR2 YSYEKL. The CDR3, as DNA: TGCGCCAGCAGCCTCAAACAGGGGGCGGGCACCGGGGAGCTGTTTTTT. Its translation is CASSLKQGAGTGELFF.

The CDR3 DNA is TGTGCCAGCAGCCCAGTCGGGGGAGGCTACGAGCAGTACTTC. Protein product: CASSPVGGGYEQYF. The chain couples TRBV12-3 or TRBV12-4 to TRBJ2-7, with a possible D match to TRBD2 (6 bases). CDR3 length equals 14 residues. V was trimmed by 6 bases and J by 3 bases, leaving 15 bases between them.

In its sample, this clonotype was seen a few times. CDR3 sequence: CASSLGTGTSTDTQYF. In DNA form, the CDR3 reads TGTGCCAGCAGTTTGGGGACAGGGACTAGCACAGATACGCAGTATTTT. V gene TRBV6-5 combines with J gene TRBJ2-3; 9 bases map to TRBD1. The CDR3 loop spans 16 amino acids. Germline CDR1 reads MNHEY; CDR2 reads SVGAGI. The V segment lost 4 bases and the J segment 0 bases; nucleotides outside the gene matches: 5.

This clonotype came up many times. V usage is TRBV20-1 and J usage is TRBJ2-1; 9 nucleotides align to TRBD1. Germline V gives CDR1 DFQATT, CDR2 SNEGSKA (reference sequence). The CDR3 runs to 16 residues. The V segment lost 5 bases and the J segment 6 bases; nucleotides outside the gene matches: 14. The CDR3 loop reads CSAHGPGTGTGNEQFF. CDR3 bases: TGCAGTGCTCACGGCCCCGGGACAGGGACTGGCAATGAGCAGTTCTTC.

This clonotype was picked up a small number of times. The rearrangement joins TRBV9 to TRBJ2-7; 7 positions match TRBD2. Germline V CDR1 and CDR2: SGDLS, YYNGEE. This CDR3 has 15 residues. V gave up 0 bases and J gave up 1 base; unmatched junction bases: 4. The CDR3 region has the DNA TGTGCCAGCAGCGTAGGGGGGGGTTTTTCCTACGAGCAGTACTTC. Translating it yields CASSVGGGFSYEQYF.

This clonotype was found many times. The chain is built from TRBV20-1 and TRBJ2-5; D remains ambiguous. Germline V gene data show CDR1 as DFQATT and CDR2 as SNEGSKA (reference sequence). Trimming took off 5 bases at V and 7 bases at J, with 17 bases between the two ends. There are 13 residues in the CDR3. In nucleotides, the CDR3 is TGCAGTGCTCCCCGAGCCAACCCCCGGACCCAGTACTTC. This gives the protein CSAPRANPRTQYF.

The table lists this clonotype with many counts. The chain has TRBV5-1 and TRBJ2-5; D unclear. The V end lost 6 bases, the J end lost 5 bases, and 14 bases lay between the germline ends. CDR1 is SGHRS and CDR2 is YFSETQ in the germline V gene. CDR3 size: 13 residues. This chain's CDR3 is CASTSDGHETQYF. In DNA form, the CDR3 reads TGCGCCAGCACCTCAGATGGGCACGAGACCCAGTACTTC.

The chain uses TRBV5-1 and TRBJ2-5; D is unresolved. In germline, CDR1 is SGHRS, CDR2 YFSETQ. With 7 bases removed from V and 5 bases from J, the gap between germline ends came to 18 bases. This CDR3 comprises 14 residues. The CDR3 coding sequence is TGCGCCAGCCAAGAGTTCGGGTCACAGGAGACCCAGTACTTC. Its protein product is CASQEFGSQETQYF.

This clonotype was recorded at least ten times. The chain recombines TRBV12-3 or TRBV12-4 with TRBJ2-7, with 7 bases that match TRBD1. The trim removed 8 bases at V and 2 bases at J, leaving 12 bases unmatched. The CDR3 totals 15 residues. The CDR3 DNA sequence: TGTGCCAGCGGAATGATCCCCGGGACAGCCTACGAGCAGTACTTC. This encodes CASGMIPGTAYEQYF.

This clonotype was seen a few times. V gene TRBV18 combines with J gene TRBJ2-2; D not certain. The CDR3 sequence is 17 residues long. The V end lost 0 bases, the J end lost 0 bases, and 11 bases lay between the germline ends. Germline lookup yields CDR1 KGHSH and CDR2 LQKENI. CDR3 sequence (DNA): TGTGCCAGCTCACCACCGTATCGCGGTTCGAACACCGGGGAGCTGTTTTTT. Residues: CASSPPYRGSNTGELFF.

In this sample, this clonotype turned up a few times. V is TRBV18 and J is TRBJ2-7; the match to TRBD1 covers 8 bases. Per germline, CDR1 KGHSH and CDR2 LQKENI. There are 15 residues in the CDR3. The V and J ends lost 3 bases and 2 bases, in that order; junction bases with no gene match: 6. The CDR3 region has the DNA TGTGCCAGCTCACCCCGGACAGGGCAAGCCTACGAGCAGTACTTC. As protein: CASSPRTGQAYEQYF.

This chain uses TRBV12-3 or TRBV12-4 with TRBJ2-3; 11 bases align to TRBD1. V lost 10 bases to trimming and J lost 4 bases; unmatched junction nucleotides: 7. The CDR3 contains 14 residues. DNA for the CDR3: TGTGCCACCACCCCGGGACAGGGGGCAGATACGCAGTATTTT. It translates to CATTPGQGADTQYF.

In this sample, this clonotype turned up many times. The chain combines TRBV7-3 with TRBJ2-2, with TRBD1 as a possible D gene (6 bases). Germline loops: CDR1 SGHTA, CDR2 FQGTGA. V lost 2 bases and J 6 bases, leaving 16 bases between the germline ends. The CDR3 runs to 16 residues. The CDR3 DNA follows: TGTGCCAGCAGCTTATGGAGGACAGAGATCGCCGGGGAGCTGTTTTTT. Translating gives CASSLWRTEIAGELFF.